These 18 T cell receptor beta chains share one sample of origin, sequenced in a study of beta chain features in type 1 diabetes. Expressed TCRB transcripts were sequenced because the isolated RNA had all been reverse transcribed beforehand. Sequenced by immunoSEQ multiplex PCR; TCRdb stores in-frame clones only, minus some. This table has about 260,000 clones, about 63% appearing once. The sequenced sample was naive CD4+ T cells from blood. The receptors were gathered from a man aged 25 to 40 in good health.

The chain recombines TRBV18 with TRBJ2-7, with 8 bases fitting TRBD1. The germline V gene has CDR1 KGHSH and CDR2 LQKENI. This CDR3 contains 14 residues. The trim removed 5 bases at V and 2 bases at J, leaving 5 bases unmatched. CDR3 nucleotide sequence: TGTGCCAGCTCAGAACGGACAGGGACCTACGAGCAGTACTTC. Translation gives CASSERTGTYEQYF.

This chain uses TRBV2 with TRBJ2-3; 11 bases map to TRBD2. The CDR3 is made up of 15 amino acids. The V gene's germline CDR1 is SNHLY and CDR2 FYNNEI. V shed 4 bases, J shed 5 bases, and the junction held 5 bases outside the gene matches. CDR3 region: CASSGLAGTVDTQYF. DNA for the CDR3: TGTGCCAGCAGTGGACTAGCGGGAACGGTAGATACGCAGTATTTT.

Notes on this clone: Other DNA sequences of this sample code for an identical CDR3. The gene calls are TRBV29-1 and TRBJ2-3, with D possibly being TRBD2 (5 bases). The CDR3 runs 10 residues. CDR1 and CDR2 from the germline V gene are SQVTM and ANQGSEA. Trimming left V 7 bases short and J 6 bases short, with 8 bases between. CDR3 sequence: CSGGGDTQYF. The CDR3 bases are TGCAGCGGAGGAGGTGATACGCAGTATTTT.

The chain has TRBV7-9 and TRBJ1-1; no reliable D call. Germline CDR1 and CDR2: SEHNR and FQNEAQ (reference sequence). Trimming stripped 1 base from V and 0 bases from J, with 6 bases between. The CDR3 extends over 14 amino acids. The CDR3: CASSLGAVNTEAFF. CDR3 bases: TGTGCCAGCAGCTTAGGGGCAGTGAACACTGAAGCTTTCTTT.

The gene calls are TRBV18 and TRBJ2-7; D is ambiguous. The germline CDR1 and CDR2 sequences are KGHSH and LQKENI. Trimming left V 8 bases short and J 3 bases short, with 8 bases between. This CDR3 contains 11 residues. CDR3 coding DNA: TGTGCCAGCGGCGAGGACTACGAGCAGTACTTC. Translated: CASGEDYEQYF.

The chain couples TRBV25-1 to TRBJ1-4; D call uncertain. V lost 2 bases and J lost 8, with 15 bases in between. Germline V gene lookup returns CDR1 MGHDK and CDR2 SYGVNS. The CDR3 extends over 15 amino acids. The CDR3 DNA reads TGTGCCAGCAGTGAAGCTGGACGGCTCCCCGAAAAACTGTTTTTT. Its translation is CASSEAGRLPEKLFF.

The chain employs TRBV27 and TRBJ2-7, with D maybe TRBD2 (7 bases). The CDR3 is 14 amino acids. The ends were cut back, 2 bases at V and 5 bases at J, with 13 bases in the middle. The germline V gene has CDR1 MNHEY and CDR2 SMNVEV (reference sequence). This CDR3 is CASSLRGARDEQYF. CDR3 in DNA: TGTGCCAGCAGTTTACGGGGGGCGCGGGACGAGCAGTACTTC.

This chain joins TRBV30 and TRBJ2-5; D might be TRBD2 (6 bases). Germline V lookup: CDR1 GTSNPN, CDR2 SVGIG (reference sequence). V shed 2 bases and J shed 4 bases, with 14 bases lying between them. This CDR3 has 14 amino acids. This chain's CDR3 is CAWSLLAGTETQYF. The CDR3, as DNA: TGTGCCTGGAGTCTCCTGGCGGGAACAGAGACCCAGTACTTC.

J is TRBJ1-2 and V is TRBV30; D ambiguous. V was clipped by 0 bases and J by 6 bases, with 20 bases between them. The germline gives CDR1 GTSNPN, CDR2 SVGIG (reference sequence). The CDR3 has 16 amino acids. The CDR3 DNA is TGTGCCTGGAGTGTTAGGGCCGGAATGCAAGCCCATGGCTACACCTTC. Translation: CAWSVRAGMQAHGYTF. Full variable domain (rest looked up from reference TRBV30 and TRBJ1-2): SQTIHQWPATLVQPVGSPLSLECTVEGTSNPNLYWYRQAAGRGLQLLFYSVGIGQISSEVPQNLSASRPQDRQFILSSKKLLLSDSGFYLCAWSVRAGMQAHGYTFGSGTRLTVV.

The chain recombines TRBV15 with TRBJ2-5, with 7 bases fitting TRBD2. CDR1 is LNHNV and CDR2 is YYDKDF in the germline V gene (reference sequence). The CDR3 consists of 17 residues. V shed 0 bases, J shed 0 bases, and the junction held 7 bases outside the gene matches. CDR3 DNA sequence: TGTGCCACCAGCAGAGATGGCCTAGCGGTCTACCAAGAGACCCAGTACTTC. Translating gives CATSRDGLAVYQETQYF.

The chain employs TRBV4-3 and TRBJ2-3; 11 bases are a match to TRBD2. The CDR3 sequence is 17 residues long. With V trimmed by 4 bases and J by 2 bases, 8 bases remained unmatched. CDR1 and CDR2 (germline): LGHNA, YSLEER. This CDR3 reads CASSPKGGLAATDTQYF. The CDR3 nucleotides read TGCGCCAGCAGCCCAAAAGGGGGACTAGCGGCCACAGATACGCAGTATTTT.

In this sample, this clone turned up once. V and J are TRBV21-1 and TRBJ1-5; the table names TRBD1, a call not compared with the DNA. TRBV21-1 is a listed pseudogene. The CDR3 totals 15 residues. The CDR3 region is CASSKLGTDNQPQHF. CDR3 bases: TGTGCCAGCAGCAAACTCGGGACAGACAATCAGCCCCAGCATTTT.

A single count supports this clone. CDR3 loop: CASRPGQSYEQYF. The CDR3 DNA reads TGCGCCAGCAGACCCGGACAGAGCTACGAGCAGTACTTC. V and J are TRBV23-1 and TRBJ2-7; weak D call: TRBD1 (6 bases). TRBV23-1 is flagged as an ORF with uncertain function. This CDR3 spans 13 amino acids. V was cut by 6 bases and J by 3 bases, with 12 bases left in between.

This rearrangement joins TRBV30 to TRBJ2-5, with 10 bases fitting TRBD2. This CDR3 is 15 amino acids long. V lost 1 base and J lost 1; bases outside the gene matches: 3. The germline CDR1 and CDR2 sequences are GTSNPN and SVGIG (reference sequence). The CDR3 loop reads CAWSAGLAVQETQYF. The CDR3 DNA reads TGTGCCTGGAGTGCCGGACTAGCGGTCCAAGAGACCCAGTACTTC.

CDR3 amino acids: CASSQFRTGGVDTQYF. The CDR3 bases are TGTGCCAGCAGCCAGTTCCGGACAGGGGGCGTCGATACGCAGTATTTT. The gene calls are TRBV14 and TRBJ2-3; TRBD1 matches 11 bases. This CDR3 has 16 amino acids. The ends lost 3 bases at V and 6 bases at J; junction bases unmatched: 8. Germline-derived CDR1 and CDR2 are SGHDN and FVKESK.

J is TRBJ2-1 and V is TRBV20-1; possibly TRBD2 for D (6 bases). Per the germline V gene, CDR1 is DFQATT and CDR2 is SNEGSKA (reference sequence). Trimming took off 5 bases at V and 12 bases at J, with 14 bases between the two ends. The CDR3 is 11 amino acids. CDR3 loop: CSASFDGGQFF. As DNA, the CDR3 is TGCAGTGCTTCCTTTGACGGGGGGCAGTTCTTC.

The CDR3 nucleotides read TGTGCCAGCAGCGGCGTTACTCTTTCGAACACCGGGGAGCTGTTTTTT. It specifies CASSGVTLSNTGELFF. The chain couples TRBV7-2 to TRBJ2-2; D unresolved. The CDR3 is made up of 16 amino acids. The V end lost 5 bases, the J end lost 0 bases, and 13 bases lay between the germline ends. Per germline, CDR1 SGHTA and CDR2 FQGNSA.

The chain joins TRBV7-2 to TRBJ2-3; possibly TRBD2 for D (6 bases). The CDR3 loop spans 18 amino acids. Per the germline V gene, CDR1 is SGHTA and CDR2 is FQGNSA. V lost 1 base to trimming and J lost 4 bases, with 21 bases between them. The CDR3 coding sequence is TGTGCCAGCAGCTTAGGGCAGGGAGTGGGGACTTGGTCAGATACGCAGTATTTT. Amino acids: CASSLGQGVGTWSDTQYF.